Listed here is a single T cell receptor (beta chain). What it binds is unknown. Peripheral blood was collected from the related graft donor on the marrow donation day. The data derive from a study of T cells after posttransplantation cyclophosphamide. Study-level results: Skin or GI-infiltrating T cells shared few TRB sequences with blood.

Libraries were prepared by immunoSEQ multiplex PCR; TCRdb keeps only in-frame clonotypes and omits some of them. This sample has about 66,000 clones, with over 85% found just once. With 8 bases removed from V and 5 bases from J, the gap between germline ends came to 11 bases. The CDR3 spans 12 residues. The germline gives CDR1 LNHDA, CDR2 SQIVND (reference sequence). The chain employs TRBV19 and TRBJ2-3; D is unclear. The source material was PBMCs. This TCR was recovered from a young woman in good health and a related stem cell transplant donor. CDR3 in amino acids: CASFLQRDTQYF. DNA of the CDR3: TGTGCCAGTTTCCTCCAGAGAGATACGCAGTATTTT.